A single count supports the clone carrying this T cell receptor beta chain. Clones were read by immunoSEQ multiplex PCR, and TCRdb kept only the in-frame ones, dropping some. The sample yields approximately 660,000 clones, roughly 88% seen once. This entry comes from a study of shared T cell receptors in the human thymus. The V gene's germline CDR1 is SNHLY and CDR2 FYNNEI. The CDR3 is made up of 13 amino acids. The V gene end was trimmed by 0 bases and the J gene end by 12 bases; junction bases not matched to a gene: 5. These data also formed part of another study, on human thymus T cells. As that report states: Reports from related research described highly overlapping thymic repertoires among unrelated individuals.

The source is a boy younger than two with a congenital heart defect. The sequenced sample consisted of thymocytes. J is TRBJ2-7 and V is TRBV2; 10 bases are a match to TRBD1. The CDR3 loop reads CASSEAAGTGVYF. CDR3 coding DNA: TGTGCCAGCAGTGAAGCTGCGGGGACAGGGGTGTACTTC.